The clone carrying this T cell receptor (beta chain) was found many times. Its antigen remains unidentified. The data are from a study of identical twins. Overall study results and limits: With monozygotic twins, out-of-frame TCR alpha sharing exceeded what models estimated.

Each cDNA held unique molecular identifiers, and template switching gave it a universal primer site. TCRdb reanalysed the 5' RACE reads using MiXCR and keeps one entry per CDR3 protein. The table has approximately 220,000 distinct CDR3 sequences, around 8% seen once; the top ten hold about 1.9%. Germline values: CDR1 MNHNY, CDR2 SVGAGI (reference sequence). The CDR3 length is 13 residues. V was pared by 5 bases and J by 5 bases, with 11 bases between. These sequences were also reported in another study, on yellow fever vaccine responses in identical twins. That source notes: On the reported evidence, twins' vaccine T cell responses seemed partly convergent and partly personalized.

The TCR comes from a woman younger than 30 in good health. The rearrangement uses TRBV6-6 and TRBJ2-3; D perhaps matches TRBD1 (5 bases). Sequenced input: memory (CD45RO+) T cells sorted from blood. In DNA form, the CDR3 reads TGTGCCAGCAGTGACCCAGGGATAGATACGCAGTATTTT. Translated: CASSDPGIDTQYF.